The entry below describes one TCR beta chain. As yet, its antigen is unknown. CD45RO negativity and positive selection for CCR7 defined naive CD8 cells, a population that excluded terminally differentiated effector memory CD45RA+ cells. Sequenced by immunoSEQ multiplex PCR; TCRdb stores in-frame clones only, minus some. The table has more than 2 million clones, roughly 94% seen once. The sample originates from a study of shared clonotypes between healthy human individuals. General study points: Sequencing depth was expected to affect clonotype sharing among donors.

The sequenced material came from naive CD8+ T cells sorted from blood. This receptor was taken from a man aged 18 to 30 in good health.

Here the CDR3 DNA reads TGCGCCAGCAGCCAAGCTCTTAACAAAAATACCGGGAAACTGTTTTTT. This gives the protein CASSQALNKNTGKLFF. This chain connects TRBV4-1 to TRBJ2-2; D perhaps matches TRBD2 (5 bases). Per the germline V gene, CDR1 is MGHRA and CDR2 is YSYEKL. There are 16 residues in the CDR3. The V gene lost 1 base and the J gene lost 14 bases, with 23 bases spanning the gap.